Below, one T cell receptor beta chain is given with its context. Which antigen it targets is not known. There are no base qualities to consult, and no much larger clone falls within one base. The cohort was made up of roughly 670 healthy bone marrow donors. At the time of sampling, all cohort members were nominally healthy, though unrecorded immune exposures were likely present. The donor was CMV seronegative and belonged to the group of over 350 seronegative cohort members. Each donor provided a peripheral blood sample, and peripheral blood mononuclear cells were used for TCR beta sequencing. The Qiagen DNeasy Blood Extraction Kit was used to extract genomic DNA from the blood cell samples. Trimmed from V: 8 bases; trimmed from J: 3 bases; junction bases lacking a gene match: 9. The germline V gene (reference sequence) specifies MNHEY as CDR1 and SMNVEV as CDR2. There are 15 amino acids in the CDR3, from cysteine to phenylalanine inclusive. Solely the CDR3 DNA is kept, with 45 bases framed from the first base.

The record originates from a study of cytomegalovirus exposure and HLA in healthy donors (dated by TCRdb to about 2017). With respect to the entire study: In an earlier analysis of roughly 500 of the donors, under 300 Gb of sequence data and approximately 100 million unique TCR beta sequences from some 170 million T cells were reported. Both class I and class II loci were covered by HLA typing, at four-digit resolution. Rather than using new phenotypic data, the later analysis identified candidate immune exposures from TCR beta sequences and from how often those sequences occurred across donors. An early release covering roughly 600 HLA-typed donors comprised roughly 300 gigabases of sequencing data and some 79 million unique TCR sequences. Of the roughly 400 genotyped donors, roughly 80% fell in the genetic ancestry cluster associated with self-reported Caucasian donors. In a later analysis, previously published TCR beta repertoires from some 640 donors were re-analyzed and high-resolution HLA genotyping was added so that TCR occurrence patterns could be studied. In a later genetic analysis, genome-wide SNP genotypes for about three fifths of the roughly 670 donors were used, and that subset was treated as a discovery cohort. Donor age, sex, ethnicity and CMV serostatus were collected together with the repertoire data. The number of typed donors differed by locus: roughly 629-630 for A, B, C, DRB1 and DQB1; 500 to 550 for DQA1; fewer than 610 for DPA1; and some 470 for DPB1. High-throughput TCR immunosequencing, statistical association of individual TCRs with disease status, and machine learning were combined to predict cytomegalovirus infection status. The study used immunosequencing to profile the T cell repertoires of under 700 subjects and linked those repertoires to cytomegalovirus serostatus. The study was designed to test whether signatures of past pathogen exposure could be identified by cataloging public T cell receptors. Because of strong linkage in the cohort, five DR-DQ haplotypes were treated as single units for association and clustering. Among some 410 genotyped donors of the cohort, an average of approximately 240,000 unique TCR beta nucleotide sequences were sequenced per donor, roughly a sixth of them non-productive. A separate validation cohort of approximately 130 different subjects was used in addition to the approximately 700-subject first cohort. To decide whether each TCR beta V gene segment behaved as functional or pseudogenic, an earlier analysis of some 570 of the donors relied on high-throughput TCR beta sequencing. All discovery cohort repertoires had been generated using a single sequencing platform.

Library construction relied on the immunoSEQ multiplex PCR assay. A mixture of 60 forward primers for TCR Vbeta segments and 13 reverse primers for TCR Jbeta segments was used in the multiplex PCR. Amplification of the CDR3 region of rearranged TCR beta genes was performed with a multiplex PCR assay on genomic DNA. Amplified TCR beta libraries were sequenced as 87-base-pair reads on the Illumina HiSeq System. The study's processing was this. A later analysis counted approximately 74 million unique TCR beta chains across the 670 or so repertoires, and around 9.9 million of these chains were shared by at least two donors. Raw reads were error-corrected and collapsed into unique sequences by a nearest-neighbor algorithm in which closely related sequences were merged to remove PCR and sequencing errors. To assign V, D and J gene segments, CDR3 sequences were aligned to IMGT reference sequences. For a sequence to be retained, a match of at least six nucleotides was required to both a V gene segment and a J gene segment. Rearrangements were classified as productive when the CDR3 lacked stop codons and remained in frame with V and J, and all other rearrangements were classified as non-productive. Following IMGT convention, CDR3 was defined as the stretch from the second conserved V-encoded cysteine to the conserved J-encoded phenylalanine. In an earlier analysis of around 640 of the donors, sequences lacking an unambiguous match to a single V gene segment were excluded. An earlier analysis of fewer than 750 of the donors called V segments functional above 56.7% productive rearrangements and segregating when the between-donor standard deviation exceeded 5%. To diagnose cytomegalovirus status from the catalog of TCR beta chain sequences, a statistical classification framework was built. A later analysis assigned V and J genes by comparing TCR nucleotide sequences with IMGT/GENE-DB human TR gene sequences. Using the TCRdist pipeline, a later analysis assigned CDR3 sequences along with most-parsimonious VDJ recombination scenarios. In a later analysis, every TCR beta chain was defined by the combination of its CDR3 amino acid sequence and its V-gene family, and reads without a unique V-gene family were dropped. In a later analysis, 500 to 650 highly shared, low-generation-probability nucleotide sequences were removed to address suspected cross-contamination and a sequencing artifact. In a later analysis, a clonal expansion index for each public chain was calculated from normalized within-repertoire ranks of inferred template counts. A later analysis computed generation probabilities with a VDJ recombination model fitted to out-of-frame rearrangements, and checked the results against IGoR. Hypergeometric tests were used in a later analysis to score TCR-TCR, TCR-HLA and TCR-CMV co-occurrence, with a repertoire-size bias correction applied to the TCR pairs. False discovery rates were estimated in a later analysis by permuting HLA or CMV assignments 20 times. A later analysis grouped co-occurring TCRs with DBSCAN, adding TCRdist sequence similarity when clustering within HLA-allele-positive subsets. Repertoires with fewer than 30,000 or more than 120,000 public chains were left out of co-occurrence clustering, as were four to six repertoires with anomalous nucleotide sharing. This is the immuneACCESS table as TCRdb keeps it, with only in-frame sequences that have V and J called. A part of the clones is gone; compared with another copy, unresolved V genes explain less than half, and the rest is unexplained. Clone size and the V and J calls come from that table; the DNA yielded D and trimming. This sample gives about 180,000 clones in total; around 85% of them show up just once. The ten largest make up 1% of the sample.

Points the paper makes about the study in general: At a false discovery rate of 0.05, a later analysis linked some 17,000 TCR beta sequences to specific HLA alleles. The sequencing pipeline was judged likely to have produced a cluster of highly shared sequence variants as a technical artifact. The authors suggested that the approach could potentially be generalized to other disease states and immunological phenotypes. Linkage disequilibrium might explain the correlated functional status among segregating V segments, but an unknown experimental factor could not be excluded. In an earlier analysis of 450 to 750 of the donors, most TCR beta V segments appeared in productive rearrangements about 87% or about 30% of the time, broadly matching IMGT annotations. According to a later genetic analysis, donors in an Asian-associated ancestry cluster had fewer N-insertions in productive TCRs than the approximately 650-donor mean. Most TCR sequences were seen in very few donors, while some public TCRs were found in many individuals. The study gave a list of under 200 TCR beta chains associated with cytomegalovirus. Cytomegalovirus status was reported to be diagnosed by the classifier with high specificity and sensitivity in both the original and validation cohorts. Strong co-occurrence of HLA alleles, especially DR and DQ, made assigning TCR associations to individual alleles difficult. A further reported finding was that TCR beta sequences accurately predicted the HLA-A and HLA-B alleles for most subjects in the first cohort. Three of the identified cytomegalovirus-associated TCR beta chains were confirmed in vitro to be specific for cytomegalovirus antigens. A later analysis found that TCR association rates varied across HLA loci, with DRB1 alleles showing the most associated TCRs and HLA-C alleles the fewest. Most CMV-associated TCR beta chains appeared to be HLA-restricted in a later analysis, and the HLA associations seemed to be driven largely by CMV exposure. Compared with equally common non-associated chains, HLA-associated TCR beta chains in a later analysis were more clonally expanded and had lower generation probabilities. Roughly uniform sequencing depth across donors was assumed in presence/absence analyses, although this assumption may not hold. Because HLA typing was unavailable for some donors at each locus, only the typed subset was used in association tests. CMV serostatus was the only immune exposure information available for the cohort. In a later genetic analysis, a missense DCLRE1C variant was associated with V-gene and J-gene trimming of TCR beta chains, and the association was replicated in an independent cohort. Some IMGT-functional V segments, including TRBV6-2 and TRBV6-3, could not be told apart with the 87-base-pair reads, so those segments were excluded. In this cohort, only TCR beta chains were sequenced, and detectable features were limited by the absence of alpha or paired-chain data. According to a later analysis, parvovirus B19, influenza, CMV and Epstein-Barr virus appeared linked to several top co-occurrence clusters. The earlier analysis of a few hundred of the donors excluded 15 to 20 rarely observed V segments, including chromosome 9 orphons, because counts were too low.

This receptor chain uses TRBV27 and TRBJ2-2; 7 bases in the middle match TRBD2. The sequencing input was PBMCs. This TCR came from a boy between 2 and 15 years old in good health and CMV-seronegative. The CDR3 sequence is CASRGGASHTGELFF. The DNA sequence follows: TGTGCCAGCCGGGGAGGGGCATCTCACACCGGGGAGCTGTTTTTT.